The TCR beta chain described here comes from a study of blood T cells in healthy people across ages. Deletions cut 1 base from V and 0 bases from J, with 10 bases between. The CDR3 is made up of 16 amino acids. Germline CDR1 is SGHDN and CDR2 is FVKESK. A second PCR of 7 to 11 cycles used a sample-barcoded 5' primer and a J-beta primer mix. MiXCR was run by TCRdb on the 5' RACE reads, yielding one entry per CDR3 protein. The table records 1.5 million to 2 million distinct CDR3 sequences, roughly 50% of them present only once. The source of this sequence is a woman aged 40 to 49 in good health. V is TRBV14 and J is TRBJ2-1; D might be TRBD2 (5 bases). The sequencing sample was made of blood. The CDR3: CASSQARGTSYNEQFF. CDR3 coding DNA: TGTGCCAGCAGCCAAGCACGGGGTACCTCCTACAATGAGCAGTTCTTC.